Below, 7 T cell receptor beta chains from the same sample are listed, as sequenced in a study of T cell responses to AZD1222 COVID-19 vaccine. Produced via immunoSEQ multiplex PCR; TCRdb's table is partial and in-frame only. Here the sample spans 110,000 or so clones, around 89% being singletons. The sequences come from peripheral blood, collected 28 days after the second AZD1222 dose. The receptors derive from an adult who received the AZD1222 COVID-19 vaccine.

The CDR3 DNA sequence: TGTGCCAGCAGTGATCGCGGGGGGACCGCCCCAGATACGCAGTATTTT. This codes for CASSDRGGTAPDTQYF. The chain has TRBV6-4 and TRBJ2-3; 8 positions match TRBD2. Germline CDR1 reads MRHNA; CDR2 reads SNTAGT. J lost 4 bases, V lost 3 bases, and 9 bases had no gene match. This CDR3 is 16 amino acids long.

This chain uses TRBV6-5 with TRBJ2-7; TRBD2 agrees at 10 bases. Losses at the gene ends were 5 bases for V and 0 bases for J; bases not matched to a gene: 1. CDR1 is MNHEY and CDR2 is SVGAGI in the germline V gene. This CDR3 contains 14 residues. As DNA, the CDR3 is TGTGCCAGCAGTCCTAGCGGGAGCTCCTACGAGCAGTACTTC. Translating gives CASSPSGSSYEQYF.

The chain couples TRBV7-6 to TRBJ2-2; 7 nucleotides line up with TRBD1. The CDR3 extends over 17 amino acids. The V segment lost 3 bases and the J segment 4 bases; nucleotides outside the gene matches: 11. Germline CDR1 and CDR2: SGHVS and FNYEAQ. The CDR3 reads CASSFHNRGSSTGELFF. DNA for the CDR3: TGTGCCAGCAGCTTTCACAACAGGGGTTCCTCCACCGGGGAGCTGTTTTTT.

The chain couples TRBV5-6 to TRBJ2-7; D remains unclear. Trimming left V 2 bases short and J 4 bases short, with 7 bases between. The CDR3 runs to 12 residues. CDR1 and CDR2 from the germline V gene are SGHDT and YYEEEE. Here the CDR3 reads CASSFDEYEQYF. The CDR3 bases are TGTGCCAGCAGCTTCGACGAGTACGAGCAGTACTTC.

This chain joins TRBV6-6 and TRBJ1-2; 10 bases match TRBD1. V lost 7 bases to trimming and J lost 8 bases; unmatched junction nucleotides: 7. The CDR3 length is 13 residues. Germline CDR1 MNHNY, CDR2 SVGAGI (reference sequence). CDR3 sequence: CASTPDRGLGYTF. CDR3 sequence (DNA): TGTGCCAGCACTCCCGACAGGGGGCTAGGCTACACCTTC.

The rearrangement joins TRBV19 to TRBJ1-5; possible D gene TRBD1, 6 bases. Trimming took off 3 bases at V and 4 bases at J, with 10 bases between the two ends. Looked up from germline, CDR1 is LNHDA and CDR2 is SQIVND (reference sequence). This CDR3 comprises 14 residues. The CDR3 is CASSMGRGNQPQHF. For the CDR3, the DNA is TGTGCCAGTAGTATGGGGAGGGGGAATCAGCCCCAGCATTTT. Supplemented by reference TRBV19 and TRBJ1-5, the full variable domain reads DGGITQSPKYLFRKEGQNVTLSCEQNLNHDAMYWYRQDPGQGLRLIYYSQIVNDFQKGDIAEGYSVSREKKESFPLTVTSAQKNPTAFYLCASSMGRGNQPQHFGDGTRLSIL.

This sequence joins TRBV18 and TRBJ2-3; D not certain. Trimming cost V 3 bases and J 2 bases, with 6 bases left between them. CDR1 and CDR2 from the germline V gene are KGHSH and LQKENI. This CDR3 comprises 13 residues. The CDR3 bases are TGTGCCAGCTCACCTACGACCACAGATACGCAGTATTTT. Protein product: CASSPTTTDTQYF.